This T cell receptor (beta chain) was found in a study of identical twins (dated by TCRdb to between 2015 and 2016). Regarding the research as a whole: To test whether fetal clonotypes persist, the study used deep sequencing on TCR alpha and beta repertoires from monozygotic twins, unrelated adults of various ages, and cord blood. Replicate twin experiments were performed at different times using different library preparation protocols to rule out contamination.

Receptors were amplified or captured by 5' RACE. Sequenced on an Illumina HiSeq 2000. A universal primer binding site was added through template switching, and the final cDNA carried a unique molecular identifier so that TCR cDNA molecules could be counted accurately. First-strand cDNA for TCR alpha and beta chains was synthesized from specific primers in the conserved constant-segment region. To control for contamination, each cDNA library was double barcoded with a SMART-Mk sample barcode plus Illumina barcodes. Two successive PCR steps introduced TruSeq adapter sequences along with Illumina sample barcodes. Sequencing of the TCR alpha and beta cDNA libraries was done on the Illumina HiSeq platform using custom primers. In the source study's methods: Unique molecular identifiers were extracted from raw reads with MiGEC, and CDR3 positions were determined with MiXCR. Recombination models were inferred per individual with the repgenHMM and IGoR tools using an EM algorithm. Shared clonotype analysis was performed with the tcR package in R, normalizing sharing by the product of cloneset sizes. To study raw recombination without the effects of thymic and clonal selection, out-of-frame nonproductive sequences were analyzed. TCRdb redid the processing of the public reads, applying fastp at Q25 and MiXCR, and retained in-frame beta chains. Records with the same CDR3 protein are collapsed into one entry carrying the most frequent genes and DNA. The V and J calls come from TCRdb's annotation, not from the publication. The sample data list about 700,000 distinct CDR3 sequences, and 8.6% of these were observed just once. Around 0.98% of the sample comes from the top ten.

In this sample, this clonotype turned up many times. Its antigen remains unidentified. No per-base quality is available; no much larger clone lies one base away. The paper as a whole reports these results and caveats: Zero-insertion analyses could be partly confounded by invariant T cells such as MAIT and iNKT, though diverse VJ usage argued against such confounding for most clonotypes. Because the same donors could not be followed over many years, conclusions were based on cross-sectional statistical analysis. Recombination models systematically underestimated out-of-frame TCR alpha sharing in monozygotic twins but agreed with sharing between unrelated individuals. Fewer insertions were carried by abundant cord blood beta clonotypes, a similar but weaker trend appeared in young adult naive repertoires, and no such trend appeared in memory repertoires. In beta out-of-frame sequences, excess twin sharing was weaker, because having fewer shared sequences lowered the signal-to-noise ratio. Compared with coincidental sharing between unrelated individuals, out-of-frame TCR alpha sequences shared between twins showed an excess of sequences with low generation probability.

All donors were healthy Caucasians. The twin cohort consisted of three pairs of female monozygotic twins, all aged about 18 to 29 years. RNA for TCR libraries was isolated from peripheral blood mononuclear cells. This sample was shared with a second study, whose subject was yellow fever vaccine responses in identical twins. As the second paper documents: The T cell response to vaccination in identical twins was reported by the authors to appear partly convergent and partly personalized. In the study, vaccine-responding T cell clones were precisely tracked in identical twins.

The specimen was PBMCs. This clonotype was sampled from a young woman in good health.

The CDR3 region: CASGLVGGQYNEQFF. The nucleotide sequence is given as TGTGCTAGTGGTTTGGTGGGGGGACAGTACAATGAGCAGTTCTTC. The chain couples TRBV12-5 to TRBJ2-1; TRBD1 is perhaps the D gene, given 7 matching bases. At the junction V is shortened by 0 bases and J by 4 bases, with 10 bases in between. CDR1 and CDR2 are read off the germline V gene as LGHNT and FRNRAP. The CDR3 starts with the cysteine, ends with the phenylalanine, and has 15 residues. CDR3 DNA is the only sequence kept; it has 45 bases, read in frame from the first base.